Listed below are T cell receptor beta chains from one sample, sequenced in a study of T cell responses to AZD1222 COVID-19 vaccine. The table came from immunoSEQ multiplex PCR; TCRdb's copy has only in-frame clones and leaves some out. This repertoire shows over 120,000 clones, around 84% found once; its top ten account for approximately 5.4%. Material: peripheral blood, obtained 28 days after the second AZD1222 dose. The receptors derive from an adult who received the AZD1222 COVID-19 vaccine. The CDR3 runs from the conserved cysteine through the conserved F or W. The order of the fields is CDR3 protein, CDR3 DNA, J gene, D gene, V gene, clone size. The D gene is left open where the match is weak. Rows may omit the clone size; those that give it use once, few, many or a size class.

CASSLVRGGDTDTQYF	TGCGCCAGCAGCTTGGTACGGGGGGGTGACACAGATACGCAGTATTTT	TRBJ2-3	TRBD2	TRBV5-1	.
CASSKVQGIQPQHF	TGTGCCAGCAGCAAAGTACAGGGGATTCAGCCCCAGCATTTT	TRBJ1-5	.	TRBV21-1	.
CASSYRQSSYNSPLHF	TGTGCCAGCAGTTACCGACAGAGCTCCTATAATTCACCCCTCCACTTT	TRBJ1-6	.	TRBV6-5	.
CASSPRQGLGYEQYF	TGTGCCAGCAGCCCCCGACAGGGTTTGGGCTACGAGCAGTACTTC	TRBJ2-7	TRBD1	TRBV7-9	.
CAWSGYNEQFF	TGTGCCTGGAGCGGGTACAATGAGCAGTTCTTC	TRBJ2-1	.	TRBV30	.
CASSMDSYGYTF	TGTGCCAGTAGTATGGACAGCTATGGCTACACCTTC	TRBJ1-2	.	TRBV19	.
CASSIDNEQFF	TGTGCCAGCTCCATTGACAATGAGCAGTTCTTC	TRBJ2-1	.	TRBV18	.
CASSLDPGPLPRPQHF	TGCGCCAGCAGCTTGGATCCGGGACCCCTCCCCCGGCCCCAGCATTTT	TRBJ1-5	.	TRBV5-1	few
CASSLGLEETQYF	TGTGCCAGCAGTTTAGGTTTAGAAGAGACCCAGTACTTC	TRBJ2-5	.	TRBV12-3/TRBV12-4	.
CASSAMLASGNTIYF	TGCGCCAGCAGCGCCATGTTGGCGTCTGGAAACACCATATATTTT	TRBJ1-3	.	TRBV5-1	.
CASSEGGTSSYNEQFF	TGCGCCAGCAGTGAGGGCGGGACCTCCTCCTACAATGAGCAGTTCTTC	TRBJ2-1	.	TRBV10-2	.
CASSEGRGRGENEQFF	TGTGCCAGCAGTGAAGGGAGGGGGAGGGGTGAAAATGAGCAGTTCTTC	TRBJ2-1	.	TRBV2	.
CASSESQSAGVVQYF	TGCGCCAGCAGTGAGTCGCAATCAGCGGGAGTCGTTCAGTACTTC	TRBJ2-4	TRBD2	TRBV10-1	.
CASSPIDRANTGELFF	TGTGCCAGTAGTCCCATCGACAGGGCGAACACCGGGGAGCTGTTTTTT	TRBJ2-2	TRBD1	TRBV19	.
CASSFLTSGIYNEQFF	TGTGCCAGCAGCTTTTTGACTAGCGGAATCTACAATGAGCAGTTCTTC	TRBJ2-1	TRBD2	TRBV11-1	.
CASSLGDTEAFF	TGTGCCAGCAGTTTAGGGGACACTGAAGCTTTCTTT	TRBJ1-1	.	TRBV28	.
CASSLGNQPQHF	TGTGCCAGCAGCCTAGGCAATCAGCCCCAGCATTTT	TRBJ1-5	.	TRBV12-3/TRBV12-4	.
CATSAGGGQSGYTF	TGTGCCACCAGTGCGGGGGGCGGGCAGTCTGGCTACACCTTC	TRBJ1-2	.	TRBV24-1	few
CASNRFNYGYTF	TGTGCCAGCAACAGGTTTAACTATGGCTACACCTTC	TRBJ1-2	.	TRBV7-9	.
CASNRGNGENIQYF	TGTGCCAGTAACAGGGGAAACGGTGAAAACATTCAGTACTTC	TRBJ2-4	TRBD1	TRBV2	once